The clone carrying this T cell receptor beta chain was seen more than once but under ten times. Its antigen is as yet unknown. Primers: 60 Vbeta forward and 13 Jbeta reverse. Method: immunoSEQ multiplex PCR; TCRdb's copy keeps in-frame clones and lacks some. Seen here are more than 100,000 clones, around 80% observed once, and the top ten hold 2.1%. The source of the sample is a study of cytomegalovirus exposure and HLA in healthy donors. The CDR3 length is 14 residues. V was trimmed by 1 base and J by 5 bases, leaving 11 bases between them. Germline values: CDR1 LNHNV, CDR2 YYDKDF (reference sequence). Study results and caveats: Earlier analysis yielded a pattern in which most TCR beta V segments were productive about 90% or about 30% of the time. Later, TCR association rates were found to vary by HLA locus, highest for DRB1 and lowest for HLA-C.

The V gene is TRBV15, the J gene TRBJ2-5; maybe TRBD2 (6 bases). This sequence was found in a man aged 30 to 39 in good health and CMV-seronegative. The sequenced sample was PBMCs. The CDR3 reads CATSRGTEGETQYF. The CDR3 region has the DNA TGTGCCACCAGCAGAGGGACGGAGGGGGAGACCCAGTACTTC.